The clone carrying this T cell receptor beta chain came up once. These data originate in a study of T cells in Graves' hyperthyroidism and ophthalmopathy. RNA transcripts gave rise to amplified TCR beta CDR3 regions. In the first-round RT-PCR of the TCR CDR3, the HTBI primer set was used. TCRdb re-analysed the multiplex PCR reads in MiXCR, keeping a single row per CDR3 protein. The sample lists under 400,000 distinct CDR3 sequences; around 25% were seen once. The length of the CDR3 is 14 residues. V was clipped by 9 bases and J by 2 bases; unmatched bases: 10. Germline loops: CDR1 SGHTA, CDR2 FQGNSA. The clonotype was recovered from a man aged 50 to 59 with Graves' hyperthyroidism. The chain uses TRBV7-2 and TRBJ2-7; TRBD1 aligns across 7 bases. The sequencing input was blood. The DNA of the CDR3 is TGTGCCAGTAGTGTAGCCGGGACAGCCTACGAGCAGTACTTC. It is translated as CASSVAGTAYEQYF.